This TCR beta chain was captured in a study of blood T cell repertoires in COVID-19. The V gene's germline CDR1 is MNHEY and CDR2 SVGEGT. Trimming took 6 bases from V and 8 from J; bases not matched to a gene: 18. The CDR3 extends over 17 amino acids. Produced via immunoSEQ multiplex PCR; TCRdb's table is partial and in-frame only. The sample records fewer than 350,000 clones, around 88% being singletons. The receptor was isolated from a woman aged 40 to 50 who had recovered from COVID-19. The sample taken for sequencing was PBMCs or T cells enriched from blood (not recorded which). The chain couples TRBV6-2 or TRBV6-3 to TRBJ2-1, with 8 bases that match TRBD2. The CDR3 is CASSAPGLEVRVDEQFF. The CDR3 nucleotides are TGTGCCAGCAGCGCCCCGGGACTAGAGGTTCGTGTCGATGAGCAGTTCTTC.